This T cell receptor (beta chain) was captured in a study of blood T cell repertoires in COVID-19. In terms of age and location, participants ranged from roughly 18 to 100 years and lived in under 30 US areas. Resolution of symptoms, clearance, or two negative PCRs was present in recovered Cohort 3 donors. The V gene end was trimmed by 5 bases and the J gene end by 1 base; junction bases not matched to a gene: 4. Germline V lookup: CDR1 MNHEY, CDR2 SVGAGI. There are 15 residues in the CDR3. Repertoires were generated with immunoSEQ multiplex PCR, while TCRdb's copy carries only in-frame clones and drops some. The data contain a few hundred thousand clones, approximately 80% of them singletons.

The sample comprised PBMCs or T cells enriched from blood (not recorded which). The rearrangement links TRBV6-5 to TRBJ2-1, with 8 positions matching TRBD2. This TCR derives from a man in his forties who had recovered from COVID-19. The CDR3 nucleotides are TGTGCCAGCAGTAAGATAGCGGGATCCTACAATGAGCAGTTCTTC. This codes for CASSKIAGSYNEQFF.